What follows describes a single TCR beta chain. Single viable CD3+CD4+CD8-CD45RO+ cells were sorted as the memory CD4+ T cells. V lost 6 bases to trimming and J lost 5 bases, with 11 bases between them. CDR3 size: 13 residues. CDR1 is LNHDA and CDR2 is SQIVND in the germline V gene (reference sequence). Data came from immunoSEQ multiplex PCR; TCRdb stores just in-frame clones and leaves some out. The table lists about 82,000 clones, around 80% of them singletons. This entry is derived from a study of memory CD4+ T cells and cytomegalovirus serostatus. Study details: This sample comes from healthy Belgian adults, roughly nine CMV seropositive, under 25 seronegative.

The specimen was memory CD4+ T cells from blood. This chain links TRBV19 with TRBJ1-5; the D gene is possibly TRBD1 (6 bases). The source is an adult in good health and CMV-seronegative. CDR3 nucleotide sequence: TGTGCCAGTAGCTACAGGGAAGATCAGCCCCAGCATTTT. Amino acid sequence: CASSYREDQPQHF.